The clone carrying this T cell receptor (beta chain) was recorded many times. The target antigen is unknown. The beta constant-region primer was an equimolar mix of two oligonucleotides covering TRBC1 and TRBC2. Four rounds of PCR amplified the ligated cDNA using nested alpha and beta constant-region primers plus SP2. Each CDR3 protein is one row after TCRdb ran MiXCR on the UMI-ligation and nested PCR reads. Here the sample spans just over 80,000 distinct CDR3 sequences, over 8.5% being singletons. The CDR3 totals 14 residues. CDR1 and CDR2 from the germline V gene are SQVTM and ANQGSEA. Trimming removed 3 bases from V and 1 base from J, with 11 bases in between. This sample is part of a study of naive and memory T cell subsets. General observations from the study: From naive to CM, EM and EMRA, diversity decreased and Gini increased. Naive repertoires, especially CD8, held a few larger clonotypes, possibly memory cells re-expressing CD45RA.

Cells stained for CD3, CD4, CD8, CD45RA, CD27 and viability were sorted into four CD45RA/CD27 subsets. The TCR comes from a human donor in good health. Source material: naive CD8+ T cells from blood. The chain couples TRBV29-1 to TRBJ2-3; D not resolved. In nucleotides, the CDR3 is TGCAGCGTTGACCCAGGCTTTGGCACAGATACGCAGTATTTT. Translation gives CSVDPGFGTDTQYF.